Presented here are 16 T cell receptor beta chains from one specimen sequenced in a study of T cell changes during pregnancy in multiple sclerosis. Profiling relied on immunoSEQ multiplex PCR, and the TCRdb table lists in-frame clones only, not all of them. The sample comprises 25,000 to 35,000 clones, more than 75% of which are singletons, and around 8% rests with the top ten. The sample in question was CD8+ T cells from peripheral blood mononuclear cells, obtained after pregnancy. The origin of the receptors is a female donor with multiple sclerosis, enrolled in a pregnancy study.

The rearrangement joins TRBV7-8 to TRBJ2-5; possibly TRBD1 for D (6 bases). The CDR3 is 13 amino acids. V was clipped by 4 bases and J by 4 bases, with 10 bases between them. Germline-derived CDR1 and CDR2 are SGHVS and FQNEAQ. The chain's CDR3 is CASSSQGTETQYF. CDR3 DNA sequence: TGTGCCAGCAGCTCACAGGGTACAGAGACCCAGTACTTC.

This chain connects TRBV4-1 to TRBJ2-1; 14 nucleotides match TRBD2. J lost 12 bases, V lost 4 bases, and 8 bases had no gene match. The CDR3 has 15 amino acids. Per germline, CDR1 MGHRA and CDR2 YSYEKL. The DNA of the CDR3 is TGCGCCAGCAGCCGAACGACTAGCGGGGGGGCCAGGCAGTTCTTC. Amino acid sequence: CASSRTTSGGARQFF.

The chain recombines TRBV30 with TRBJ1-1; D is perhaps TRBD1 (6 bases). Germline V CDR1 and CDR2: GTSNPN, SVGIG (reference sequence). CDR3 size: 13 residues. Trimming pared 4 bases from V and 6 bases from J, leaving 15 bases between. The CDR3 coding sequence is TGTGCCTGGACAGCAGGGGTACGGGCTGAAGCTTTCTTT. This gives the protein CAWTAGVRAEAFF.

The chain combines TRBV2 with TRBJ1-2, with D maybe TRBD1 (5 bases). CDR1 and CDR2 (germline): SNHLY, FYNNEI. The CDR3 consists of 14 residues. V dropped 3 bases and J dropped 4 bases, with 12 bases sitting between them. CDR3 nucleotides: TGTGCCAGCAGTGACAGGGAAGAGCCCTATGGCTACACCTTC. Amino acid sequence: CASSDREEPYGYTF. The variable domain in full, completed from reference TRBV2 and TRBJ1-2, reads EPEVTQTPSHQVTQMGQEVILRCVPISNHLYFYWYRQILGQKVEFLVSFYNNEISEKSEIFDDQFSVERPDGSNFTLKIRSTKLEDSAMYFCASSDREEPYGYTFGSGTRLTVV.

V is TRBV19 and J is TRBJ1-1; D is perhaps TRBD1 (6 bases). Between the trimmed V and J ends, which lost 6 bases and 3 bases, there was a span of 11 bases. CDR1 LNHDA and CDR2 SQIVND come from the germline V gene (reference sequence). CDR3 size: 13 residues. The CDR3, as DNA: TGTGCCAGTAGGACGGACAGATACACTGAAGCTTTCTTT. Amino acid sequence: CASRTDRYTEAFF. The complete variable domain, with remaining parts taken from reference TRBV19 and TRBJ1-1, reads DGGITQSPKYLFRKEGQNVTLSCEQNLNHDAMYWYRQDPGQGLRLIYYSQIVNDFQKGDIAEGYSVSREKKESFPLTVTSAQKNPTAFYLCASRTDRYTEAFFGQGTRLTVV.

The DNA for the CDR3 is TGTGCCAGCAGGCGGGACACCGGGGAGCTGTTTTTT. Translated, it gives CASRRDTGELFF. The rearrangement uses TRBV11-2 and TRBJ2-2; a possible D gene is TRBD2 (5 bases). Germline CDR1 reads SGHAT; CDR2 reads FQNNGV. The V end lost 6 bases, the J end lost 3 bases, and 5 bases lay between the germline ends. This CDR3 comprises 12 residues.

The rearrangement links TRBV4-1 to TRBJ2-1; 16 bases agree with TRBD2. The trim removed 3 bases at V and 7 bases at J, leaving 9 bases unmatched. This CDR3 has 18 amino acids. The germline CDR1 and CDR2 sequences are MGHRA and YSYEKL. This chain's CDR3 is CASSQGPGLAGGPNEQFF. CDR3 DNA sequence: TGCGCCAGCAGCCAGGGACCGGGACTAGCGGGGGGGCCTAATGAGCAGTTCTTC.

This chain uses TRBV7-9 with TRBJ1-1, with D maybe TRBD1 (5 bases). With 3 bases removed from V and 6 bases from J, the gap between germline ends came to 14 bases. This CDR3 is built from 14 residues. Looked up from germline, CDR1 is SEHNR and CDR2 is FQNEAQ (reference sequence). CDR3 residues: CASSFGGEVAEAFF. The CDR3 nucleotides read TGTGCCAGCAGCTTTGGAGGGGAGGTGGCTGAAGCTTTCTTT.

The CDR3 reads CASSHTDGGEPYEQYF. The CDR3 DNA sequence: TGTGCCAGCAGCCATACGGACGGGGGGGAACCCTACGAGCAGTACTTC. V is TRBV13 and J is TRBJ2-7, with 8 nucleotides matching TRBD2. The CDR3 totals 16 residues. V shed 5 bases, J shed 2 bases, and the junction held 11 bases outside the gene matches. The V gene's germline CDR1 is PRHDT and CDR2 FYEKMQ (reference sequence).

The genes are TRBV6-1 and TRBJ2-3; 9 bases agree with TRBD2. V lost 7 bases, J lost 2 bases, and 4 bases stayed unmatched. This CDR3 has 14 amino acids. Germline CDR1 is MNHNS and CDR2 is SASEGT. For the CDR3, the DNA is TGTGCCAGCAACGCGGGGGGGGCCACAGATACGCAGTATTTT. Its protein is CASNAGGATDTQYF.

The chain recombines TRBV5-3 with TRBJ1-4; D is possibly TRBD1 (5 bases). TRBV5-3 is given ORF status, its function remaining uncertain. Trimming took off 3 bases at V and 7 bases at J, with 10 bases between the two ends. The CDR3 spans 13 residues. CDR3 DNA: TGTGCCAGAAGCTGTTACAGGAGTGAAAAACTGTTTTTT. Protein: CARSCYRSEKLFF.

This chain links TRBV6-1 with TRBJ2-7; 9 bases agree with TRBD2. The germline V gene has CDR1 MNHNS and CDR2 SASEGT. V dropped 1 base and J dropped 2; count of bases not matched to a gene: 3. The CDR3 totals 15 residues. CDR3 sequence reads: CASSEGRGGPYEQYF. The DNA for the CDR3 is TGTGCCAGCAGTGAAGGGCGGGGGGGGCCCTACGAGCAGTACTTC.

The rearrangement uses TRBV30 and TRBJ2-1, with TRBD2 matching over 8 bases. Germline V gene sequence: CDR1 GTSNPN, CDR2 SVGIG (reference sequence). The CDR3 consists of 11 residues. Unmatched junction bases numbered 4, after V lost 2 bases and J lost 13 bases. The chain's CDR3 is CAWSRGGEQFF. CDR3 bases: TGTGCCTGGAGTCGGGGGGGGGAACAGTTCTTC.

The rearrangement links TRBV28 to TRBJ2-3, with 10 bases matching TRBD2. Per germline, CDR1 MDHEN and CDR2 SYDVKM. The CDR3 has 15 residues. V lost 6 bases to trimming and J lost 1 base; unmatched junction nucleotides: 4. CDR3 DNA: TGTGCCAGCAGGATAACTAGCGGGGGCACAGATACGCAGTATTTT. This encodes CASRITSGGTDTQYF.

With regard to this clone: Other DNA variants within this sample encode the same CDR3. The genes are TRBV5-6 and TRBJ2-5; 8 bases map to TRBD2. CDR3 length: 14 amino acids. The germline V gene encodes CDR1 SGHDT and CDR2 YYEEEE. V shed 2 bases, J shed 10 bases, and the junction held 10 bases outside the gene matches. CDR3 protein: CASSFPAGALLQYF. For the CDR3, the DNA is TGTGCCAGCAGCTTCCCAGCGGGGGCCCTCCTCCAGTACTTC.

The chain joins TRBV6-5 to TRBJ1-3, with D perhaps TRBD1 (5 bases). The CDR3 covers 13 residues. Trimming cost V 7 bases and J 10 bases, with 17 bases left between them. CDR1 is MNHEY, CDR2 SVGAGI, per germline. The CDR3 sequence: CASTPSGGVTIYF. In nucleotides, the CDR3 is TGTGCCAGCACCCCTTCGGGGGGGGTGACCATATATTTT.